This TCR beta chain was sequenced in a study of T cells in Graves' hyperthyroidism and ophthalmopathy. About the study: At the time of initial diagnosis and before any treatment, peripheral blood was collected.

This CDR3 has 16 residues. With 4 bases removed from V and 4 bases from J, the gap between germline ends came to 18 bases. CDR1 is SGHTA, CDR2 FQGNSA, per germline. RNA transcripts were the template for amplifying TCR beta CDR3 regions. Carried out on the TCR CDR3, a first-round RT-PCR used the HTBI primer set. TCRdb called the multiplex PCR reads again in MiXCR, with one record for every CDR3 protein. The data show 730,000 or so distinct CDR3 sequences, around 20% seen once. Investigators excluded patients with uncontrolled infection, other autoimmune disease, pregnancy or lactation. The blood was taken when hyperthyroidism was first diagnosed, before any ophthalmopathy symptoms showed up.

The receptor comes from a woman aged 45 to 65 with Graves' hyperthyroidism that later progressed to Graves' ophthalmopathy. The chain has TRBV7-2 and TRBJ2-3; D is perhaps TRBD2 (5 bases). Material: blood. The CDR3 spells CASSSERGFPPDTQYF. The CDR3 nucleotides are TGTGCCAGCAGCTCAGAACGCGGGTTCCCGCCAGATACGCAGTATTTT.